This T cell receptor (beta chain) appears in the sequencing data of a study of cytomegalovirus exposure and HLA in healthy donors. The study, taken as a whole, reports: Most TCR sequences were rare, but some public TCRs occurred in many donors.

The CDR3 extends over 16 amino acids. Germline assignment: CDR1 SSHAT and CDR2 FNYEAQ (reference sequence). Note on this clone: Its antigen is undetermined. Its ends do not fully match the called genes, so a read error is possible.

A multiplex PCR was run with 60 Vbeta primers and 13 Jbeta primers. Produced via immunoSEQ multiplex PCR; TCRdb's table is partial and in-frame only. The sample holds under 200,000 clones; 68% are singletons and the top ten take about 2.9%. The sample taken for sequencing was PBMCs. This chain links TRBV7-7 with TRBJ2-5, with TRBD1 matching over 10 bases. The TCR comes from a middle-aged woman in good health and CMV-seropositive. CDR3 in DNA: TGTGCTAGCAGCCTAACCGGGACAGGGGCAGGAGAGACCCAGTACTTC. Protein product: CASSLTGTGAGETQYF.